Each of the 23 T cell receptor beta chains below was sequenced from the same sample in a study of ipilimumab plus nivolumab after autologous stem cell transplantation. This table comes from immunoSEQ multiplex PCR, and its TCRdb copy is limited to in-frame clones, with some not included. The data show some 43,000 clones, with about 88% seen just once and 0.88% held by the top ten. This specimen consisted of PBMCs, obtained in a trial of ipilimumab plus nivolumab as post-transplant consolidation. Receptors were obtained from a male donor with multiple myeloma.

The chain employs TRBV5-1 and TRBJ1-1, with 8 bases that match TRBD1. Germline-derived CDR1 and CDR2 are SGHRS and YFSETQ. The CDR3 has 15 residues. Unmatched junction bases numbered 2, after V lost 0 bases and J lost 1 base. CDR3 bases: TGCGCCAGCAGCTTGGCCACAGGGGGGAACACTGAAGCTTTCTTT. It yields the protein CASSLATGGNTEAFF.

The chain links TRBV4-2 to TRBJ1-2; D gene uncertain. The CDR3 contains 15 residues. The germline CDR1 and CDR2 sequences are LGHNA and YNFKEQ. V shed 0 bases and J shed 7 bases, with 15 bases lying between them. The CDR3 DNA reads TGTGCCAGCAGCCAAGATTCTCGGCGTCAGTCTGGCTACACCTTC. This encodes CASSQDSRRQSGYTF.

This clone was recorded a few times. The rearrangement joins TRBV6-1 to TRBJ1-5; weak D call: TRBD1 (5 bases). V gave up 7 bases and J gave up 6 bases, with 19 bases separating them. The CDR3 spans 15 residues. Germline-derived CDR1 and CDR2 are MNHNS and SASEGT. DNA for the CDR3: TGTGCCAGCAAACCTCGACGGGGGGAGCGTCAGCCCCAGCATTTT. Translated, it gives CASKPRRGERQPQHF.

In the case of this clone: Compared with germline, one end of the junction differs, possibly owing to a read error. V gene TRBV6-5 combines with J gene TRBJ2-1; D might be TRBD1 or TRBD2, each matching 7 bases. This CDR3 comprises 15 residues. Germline-derived CDR1 and CDR2 are MNHEY and SVGAGI. The CDR3 loop reads CASGRGLGSDNEQFF. As DNA, the CDR3 is TGTGCCAGCGGGAGGGGGCTAGGCTCCGACAATGAGCAGTTCTTC.

The J gene is TRBJ2-7, the V gene TRBV6-1; D gene uncertain. Germline CDR1 is MNHNS and CDR2 is SASEGT. The V end lost 3 bases, the J end lost 2 bases, and 2 bases lay between the germline ends. This CDR3 comprises 11 residues. The CDR3 bases are TGTGCCAGCAGTGATACCTACGAGCAGTACTTC. Its translation: CASSDTYEQYF.

The rearrangement uses TRBV16 and TRBJ2-7; a possible D gene is TRBD1 (5 bases). Per the germline V gene, CDR1 is KGHSY and CDR2 is FQNENV. V was trimmed by 4 bases and J by 3 bases, leaving 10 bases between them. The CDR3 extends over 13 amino acids. The CDR3 region has the DNA TGTGCCAGCAGCCTCAGGGAAAACTACGAGCAGTACTTC. It codes for CASSLRENYEQYF. Full variable domain (remainder filled in from reference TRBV16 and TRBJ2-7): GEEVAQTPKHLVRGEGQKAKLYCAPIKGHSYVFWYQQVLKNEFKFLISFQNENVFDETGMPKERFSAKCLPNSPCSLEIQATKLEDSAVYFCASSLRENYEQYFGPGTRLTVT.

The V gene is TRBV7-2, the J gene TRBJ1-5; TRBD1 aligns across 8 bases. V gave up 2 bases and J gave up 6 bases; unmatched junction bases: 6. The length of the CDR3 is 15 residues. CDR1 is SGHTA, CDR2 FQGNSA, per germline. CDR3 nucleotides: TGTGCCAGCAGCTTAATGGGGCAGGGGGCTCAGCCCCAGCATTTT. This sequence encodes CASSLMGQGAQPQHF.

As for this clone: One junction end does not reproduce the germline sequence, and a read error may be involved. The rearrangement uses TRBV11-3 and TRBJ1-2; D gene uncertain. CDR3 length: 16 residues. Germline assignment: CDR1 SGHNT and CDR2 YENEEA. The CDR3 DNA reads as TGTGCCAGCAGTTTAGAAGGTTATCCAATCCCATGTGGCTACACCTTC. Translation: CASSLEGYPIPCGYTF.

The CDR3: CASSGGQGLLGQPQHF. The CDR3 DNA reads as TGTGCCAGTAGTGGGGGACAGGGGTTACTCGGTCAGCCCCAGCATTTT. This sequence joins TRBV19 and TRBJ1-5; TRBD1 matches 10 bases. The V segment lost 5 bases and the J segment 6 bases; nucleotides outside the gene matches: 10. In germline, CDR1 is LNHDA, CDR2 SQIVND (reference sequence). This CDR3 contains 16 residues.

The chain is built from TRBV18 and TRBJ1-4, with 7 nucleotides matching TRBD1. In germline, CDR1 is KGHSH, CDR2 LQKENI. Trimming at V came to 0 bases and at J to 7 bases, leaving 5 bases not matched to a gene. The length of the CDR3 is 15 residues. The CDR3 is CASSPPGGGGEKLFF. For the CDR3, the DNA is TGTGCCAGCTCACCACCGGGAGGGGGCGGTGAAAAACTGTTTTTT.

As for this clone: A junction boundary mismatches the germline segment, possibly from a read error. This chain links TRBV9 with TRBJ2-3, with TRBD2 as a possible D gene (5 bases). CDR1 SGDLS and CDR2 YYNGEE come from the germline V gene. The CDR3 is 15 residues long. CDR3 loop: CASSVVVASKDTQYF. The CDR3 DNA reads TGTGCCAGCAGCGTAGTGGTGGCTAGCAAAGATACGCAGTATTTT.

The rearrangement joins TRBV6-6 to TRBJ2-7; a weak D match, TRBD2 (6 bases). V dropped 6 bases and J dropped 0 bases, with 15 bases sitting between them. There are 15 residues in the CDR3. The germline V gene has CDR1 MNHNY and CDR2 SVGAGI (reference sequence). CDR3 nucleotide sequence: TGTGCCAGCAGGGCGATCAGCGGGTTCTCCTACGAGCAGTACTTC. Its protein is CASRAISGFSYEQYF.

The CDR3 DNA is TGTGCCAGCAGCCTAGCTTTACCTCTCACAGATACGCAGTATTTT. Amino acids: CASSLALPLTDTQYF. This sequence joins TRBV5-4 and TRBJ2-3, with D possibly matching TRBD2 (5 bases). The V and J ends lost 4 bases and 2 bases respectively, with 14 bases between them. The CDR3 contains 15 residues. Germline lookup yields CDR1 SGHNT and CDR2 YYREEE (reference sequence).

The V gene is TRBV5-6, the J gene TRBJ1-2; 8 bases agree with TRBD1. Trimming at V came to 4 bases and at J to 3 bases, leaving 5 bases not matched to a gene. The CDR3 runs to 14 residues. Germline V lookup: CDR1 SGHDT, CDR2 YYEEEE. The CDR3 loop is CASSRTGMYYGYTF. The CDR3 DNA sequence: TGTGCCAGCAGCCGGACAGGGATGTACTATGGCTACACCTTC.

The V gene is TRBV19, the J gene TRBJ2-5; 11 bases agree with TRBD2. Germline V CDR1 and CDR2: LNHDA, SQIVND (reference sequence). The CDR3 covers 16 residues. V trimming: 1 base; J trimming: 5 bases; junction bases outside the gene matches: 6. The CDR3 protein is CASSIGGLAVRETQYF. DNA for the CDR3: TGTGCCAGTAGTATAGGGGGACTAGCGGTCCGGGAGACCCAGTACTTC.

This clone was seen a single time. The genes are TRBV2 and TRBJ1-2, with 8 bases matching TRBD1. Losses at the gene ends were 4 bases for V and 4 bases for J; bases not matched to a gene: 8. The germline CDR1 and CDR2 sequences are SNHLY and FYNNEI. The CDR3 sequence is 15 residues long. The chain's CDR3 is CASSVDGTGIYGYTF. DNA for the CDR3: TGTGCCAGCAGTGTTGATGGGACAGGAATCTATGGCTACACCTTC.

This chain connects TRBV18 to TRBJ1-5, with D unclear. V lost 2 bases and J 2 bases, leaving 13 bases between the germline ends. The CDR3 sequence is 16 residues long. Germline CDR1 is KGHSH and CDR2 is LQKENI. The CDR3 DNA sequence: TGTGCCAGCTCACCAATCGCCCCGAGCGGCAATCAGCCCCAGCATTTT. This codes for CASSPIAPSGNQPQHF.

The V and J genes are TRBV18 and TRBJ1-5, with no clear D. CDR3 length: 16 amino acids. CDR1 KGHSH and CDR2 LQKENI come from the germline V gene. V was shortened by 3 bases and J by 1 base, with 13 bases between the two germline ends. CDR3: CASSPIGGGSNQPQHF. For the CDR3, the DNA is TGTGCCAGCTCACCTATCGGCGGAGGAAGCAATCAGCCCCAGCATTTT.

The chain carries TRBV10-2 and TRBJ2-5; D call uncertain. The tail of the sequence fits TRBJ2-7 better, so the J call may be wrong. The CDR3 extends over 13 amino acids. Looked up from germline, CDR1 is WSHSY and CDR2 is SAAADI. The CDR3 DNA reads TGCGCCAGCAGTGAGCAGGCCCCCTACGAGCAGTACTTC. Translating gives CASSEQAPYEQYF.

This clone came up a few times. CDR3 region: CAIRDLRRGYGYTF. The CDR3 DNA reads TGTGCCATCAGGGACCTCAGGAGGGGTTATGGCTACACCTTC. The chain uses TRBV10-3 and TRBJ1-2; D is possibly TRBD1 (5 bases). The CDR3 spans 14 residues. V lost 6 bases, J lost 5 bases, and 16 bases lay in between. Germline V lookup: CDR1 ENHRY, CDR2 SYGVKD.

J is TRBJ1-1 and V is TRBV19; 8 positions match TRBD1. CDR1 is LNHDA and CDR2 is SQIVND in the germline V gene (reference sequence). V was pared by 6 bases and J by 1 base, with 4 bases of the junction left unmatched. This CDR3 contains 14 residues. In DNA form, the CDR3 reads TGTGCCAGTAGGGCAGGGGGCCAGAACACTGAAGCTTTCTTT. Translating it yields CASRAGGQNTEAFF.

This rearrangement joins TRBV18 to TRBJ2-7; tentatively, D is TRBD1 (6 bases). The CDR3 length is 16 residues. CDR1 and CDR2 (germline): KGHSH, LQKENI. V gave up 3 bases and J gave up 1 base, with 16 bases separating them. CDR3 nucleotide sequence: TGTGCCAGCTCACCGCTTATGGACAGAACGTCCTACGAGCAGTACTTC. Amino acids: CASSPLMDRTSYEQYF. The full variable domain, with the rest looked up from reference TRBV18 and TRBJ2-7, is NAGVMQNPRHLVRRRGQEARLRCSPMKGHSHVYWYRQLPEEGLKFMVYLQKENIIDESGMPKERFSAEFPKEGPSILRIQQVVRGDSAAYFCASSPLMDRTSYEQYFGPGTRLTVT.

This sequence joins TRBV7-9 and TRBJ2-1, with 7 bases matching TRBD2. Germline V gene lookup returns CDR1 SEHNR and CDR2 FQNEAQ (reference sequence). Unmatched junction bases numbered 0, after V lost 5 bases and J lost 5 bases. The CDR3 has 12 amino acids. DNA for the CDR3: TGTGCCAGCAGCCGGGGGGACAATGAGCAGTTCTTC. Translation: CASSRGDNEQFF.